This T cell receptor (beta chain) was observed in a study of blood T cell repertoires in COVID-19. For the study at large: Acute and convalescent COVID-19 samples came from the United States, Italy and Spain. In each case, the material was cDNA or gDNA derived from T cells, B-cell-depleted T cells, or PBMCs.

In germline, CDR1 is LGHDT, CDR2 YNNKEL (reference sequence). Trimming took off 0 bases at V and 2 bases at J, with 8 bases between the two ends. The CDR3 extends over 14 amino acids. In the authors' workflow: Amplification of reference gene primers provided the estimated nucleated cell counts. Sequencing used immunoSEQ multiplex PCR; TCRdb keeps in-frame clones, though not all of them. That table furnishes V, J and clone size, whereas the DNA furnished D and trimming. The sample yields a few hundred thousand clones, under 90% seen once. The sample consisted of peripheral blood. The TCR sequence derives from a woman between 40 and 50 years old who had recovered from COVID-19. The chain carries TRBV3-1 (or the pseudogene TRBV3-2) and TRBJ2-7; D is perhaps TRBD2 (5 bases). CDR3 nucleotides: TGTGCCAGCAGCCAAGAGGACTCAGCCTACGAGCAGTACTTC. Translated: CASSQEDSAYEQYF.